This T cell receptor beta chain was profiled in a study of response to subunit inactivated influenza vaccine. TCRdb processed the RT-PCR reads anew with MiXCR; each CDR3 protein has one entry. The profile shows some 550,000 distinct CDR3 sequences, approximately 24% of them singletons. Regarding the study as a whole: The authors proposed limited new T cell recruitment per seasonal influenza vaccination.

This clonotype has a handful of counts. Its specificity is unknown. Trimming took 0 bases from V and 4 from J, leaving 13 bases between them. The CDR3 loop spans 15 amino acids. The germline V gene has CDR1 SGHRS and CDR2 YFSETQ. The same sample was also studied in work on T cells expressing NK-cell markers. That study adds: Scientists made TCR beta cDNA using 5'RACE template switching with UMIs. A range of roughly 1.0-8% of CD8+ T cells consisted of dominant NKG2C+ clonotypes in several donors. Researchers report these clonotypes also headed the CD3+CD56-NKG2C+ fraction in a handful of donors. Expanded clones of NKG2C+ T cells had an unclear HCMV specificity.

This chain uses TRBV5-1 with TRBJ2-5; possible D gene TRBD2, 5 bases. The clonotype comes from a man in his fifties or sixties who received an inactivated influenza vaccine. The sample consisted of CD4+ T cells sorted from PBMCs, taken about 12 days after vaccination. As DNA, the CDR3 is TGCGCCAGCAGCTTGGGCGGGTCTCTCCCAGAGACCCAGTACTTC. Translated: CASSLGGSLPETQYF.